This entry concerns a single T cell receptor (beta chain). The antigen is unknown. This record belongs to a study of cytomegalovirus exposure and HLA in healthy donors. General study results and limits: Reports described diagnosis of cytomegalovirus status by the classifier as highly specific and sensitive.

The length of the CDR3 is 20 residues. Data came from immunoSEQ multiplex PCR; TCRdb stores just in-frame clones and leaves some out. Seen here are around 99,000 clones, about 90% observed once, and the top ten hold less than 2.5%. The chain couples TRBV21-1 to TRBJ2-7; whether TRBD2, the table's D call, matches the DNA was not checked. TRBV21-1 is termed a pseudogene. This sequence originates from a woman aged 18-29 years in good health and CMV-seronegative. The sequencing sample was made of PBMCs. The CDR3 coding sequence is TGTGCCAGCAGCAAAGGGGGCCCCGGATGCTTCAGCGGGTACTGGGACGAGCAGTACTTC. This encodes CASSKGGPGCFSGYWDEQYF.